This TCR beta chain was documented in a study of a mutant IDH1 vaccine in newly diagnosed glioma (dated by TCRdb to the early 2020s). About the full investigation: Vaccination was initiated 4-6 weeks after radiotherapy alone, or concurrently with temozolomide cycles in the chemotherapy-containing groups. Of the approximately 30 treated patients, about 60% were male and approximately 40% were female, and the mean age was approximately 40 years. Before enrollment, patients had received standard therapy of radiotherapy alone, temozolomide alone, or radiochemotherapy with temozolomide; most received the combination. Visit V12 was the week-35 safety follow-up and visit V13 was the week-47 end of study. Six visits were used for peripheral blood collection: V03 (baseline), V05, V07, V10, V12 and V13. Longitudinal TCRB deep sequencing was performed for 20 to 30 treated patients wherever samples were available for exploratory analyses. Paper-wide results and their limitations: Selection of PBMC samples for TCRB deep sequencing was based on availability. No apparent relationship was observed between pseudoprogression and alterations in the top peripheral T cell clonotypes detected by TCRB sequencing. It was noted by the authors that analyses of patient blood samples could not be reproduced owing to sample limitations. Vaccine-induced immune responses across multiple MHC alleles were detected in 85% to 95% of patients.

This clone has just a few counts. Its recognized antigen is unknown. No qualities accompany the bases; no much larger clone lies one base away. The library was produced with the immunoSEQ multiplex PCR assay. The hsTCRB Kit was used according to the manufacturer's protocol to amplify rearranged TCR beta chain sequences. Sequencing of TCRB libraries was carried out on an Illumina MiSeq. Under the source paper's analysis protocol: The kit vendor's proprietary platform handled demultiplexing, trimming and gene mapping. Imported from immuneACCESS, the table was reduced by TCRdb to in-frame sequences with V and J called. These copies leave out some clones; in studies compared against another copy, an unresolved V gene accounts for under half, and the cause of the remainder is not known. Clone size and V and J calls were adopted from that table, with D and trimming inferred from the DNA. Counted in this sample were around 70,000 clones; more than 75% of them appeared once. Jointly, the top ten make up about 2% of the sample.

Counted from cysteine to phenylalanine, this CDR3 has 13 amino acids. The kept DNA is CDR3 alone, 39 bases in frame from the first base. The junction shows trimming of 8 bases on V and 0 bases on J, plus 10 bases between the germline ends. For CDR1 and CDR2, the germline V gene lists KGHSH and LQKENI. This specimen's time point label, per the study, means: week 35, safety follow-up. Every vaccine dose consisted of 300 ug of a 20-mer mutant IDH1 peptide in Montanide, administered subcutaneously together with topical imiquimod. Across visits V03 through V10, patients got a total of eight vaccinations, given in weeks 1, 3, 5, 7, 11, 15, 19 and 23. The donors had newly diagnosed IDH1-mutant astrocytomas of WHO grade 3 or 4 that showed loss of nuclear ATRX. The samples were drawn from NOA16, a multicentre, single-arm, open-label phase I trial in Germany that tested a mutant IDH1 peptide vaccine in humans for the first time. Genomic DNA for TCRB sequencing was extracted from EDTA blood using the DNeasy Blood and Tissue Kit.

This chain joins TRBV18 to TRBJ1-1; TRBD1 is a weak D gene call, 5 bases matching. Sequences were derived from PBMCs, sampled from a glioma patient whose treatment included an IDH1 peptide vaccine. The clonotype comes from a man aged 25 to 40 with glioma. The CDR3 corresponds to CASTLQVNTEAFF. The DNA sequence is as follows: TGTGCCAGCACCCTACAGGTGAACACTGAAGCTTTCTTT.